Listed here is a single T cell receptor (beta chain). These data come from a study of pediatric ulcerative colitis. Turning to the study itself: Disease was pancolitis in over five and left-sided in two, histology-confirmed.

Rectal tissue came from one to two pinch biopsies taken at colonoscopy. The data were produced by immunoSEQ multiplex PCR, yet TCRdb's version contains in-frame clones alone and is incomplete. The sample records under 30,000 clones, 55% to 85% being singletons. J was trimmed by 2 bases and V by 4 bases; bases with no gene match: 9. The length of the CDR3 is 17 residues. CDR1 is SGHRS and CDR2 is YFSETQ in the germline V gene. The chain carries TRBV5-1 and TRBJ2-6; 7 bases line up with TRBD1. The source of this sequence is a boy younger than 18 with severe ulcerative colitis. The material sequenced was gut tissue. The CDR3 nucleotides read TGCGCCAGCAGCCCTAGACAGGGAGTAACTGGGGCCAACGTCCTGACTTTC. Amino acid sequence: CASSPRQGVTGANVLTF.